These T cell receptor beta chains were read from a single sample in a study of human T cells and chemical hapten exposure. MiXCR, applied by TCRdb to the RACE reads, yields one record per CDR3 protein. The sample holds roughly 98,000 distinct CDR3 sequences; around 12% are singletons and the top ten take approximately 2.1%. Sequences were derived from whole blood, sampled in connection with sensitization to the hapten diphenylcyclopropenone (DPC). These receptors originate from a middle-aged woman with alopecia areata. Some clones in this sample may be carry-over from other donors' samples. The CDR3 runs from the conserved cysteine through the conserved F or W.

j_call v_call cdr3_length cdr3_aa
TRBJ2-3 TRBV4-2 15 CASSQDGGRADTQYF
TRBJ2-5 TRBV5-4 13 CASRTGSKETQYF
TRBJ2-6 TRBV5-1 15 CASAISESGANVLTF
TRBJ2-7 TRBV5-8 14 CASSLTGGPYEQYF
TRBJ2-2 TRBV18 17 CASSRSGDNTNTGELFF
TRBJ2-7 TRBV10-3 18 CAISEPPGTSGSSYEQYF
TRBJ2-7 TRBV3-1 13 CASSQQGAGEQYF
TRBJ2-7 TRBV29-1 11 CSVEIGYEQYF
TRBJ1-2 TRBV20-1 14 CSAREGEGGYGYTF
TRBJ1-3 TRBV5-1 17 CASSLLQGQGPGNTIYF
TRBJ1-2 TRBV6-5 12 CASIPDSYGYTF
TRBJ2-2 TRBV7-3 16 CASSLVGGDRTGELFF
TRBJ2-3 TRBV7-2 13 CASSLLRQDTQYF
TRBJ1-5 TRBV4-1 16 CASSQEGVQHNQPQHF
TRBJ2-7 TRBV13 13 CASSTAPSGEQYF
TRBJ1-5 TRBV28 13 CASSSENNQPQHF
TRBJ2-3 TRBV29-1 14 CSVRDRGRRDTQYF
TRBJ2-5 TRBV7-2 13 CASSQGHQETQYF
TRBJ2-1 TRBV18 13 CASSPGGDNEQFF
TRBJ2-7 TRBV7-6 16 CASSLYPSGNSYEQYF
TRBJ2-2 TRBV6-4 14 CASSAQGNTGELFF
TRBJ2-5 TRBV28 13 CASRTVGAKTQYF
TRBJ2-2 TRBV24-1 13 CATSDSYTGELFF
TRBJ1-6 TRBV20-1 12 CSARDQNSPLHF
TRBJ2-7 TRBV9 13 CASSDGRGYEQYF
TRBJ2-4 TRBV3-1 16 CASSQDRRLAANIQYF
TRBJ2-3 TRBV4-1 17 CASSQVPASGGPDTQYF
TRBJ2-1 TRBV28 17 CASSSRAGSGRWNEQFF
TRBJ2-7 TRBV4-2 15 CASSQDTQSSYEQYF
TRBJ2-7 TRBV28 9 CARFFPQYF
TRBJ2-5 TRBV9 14 CASSATGTEETQYF
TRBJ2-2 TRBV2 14 CASSGTGYTGELFF
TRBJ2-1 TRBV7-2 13 CASGLTSYNEQFF